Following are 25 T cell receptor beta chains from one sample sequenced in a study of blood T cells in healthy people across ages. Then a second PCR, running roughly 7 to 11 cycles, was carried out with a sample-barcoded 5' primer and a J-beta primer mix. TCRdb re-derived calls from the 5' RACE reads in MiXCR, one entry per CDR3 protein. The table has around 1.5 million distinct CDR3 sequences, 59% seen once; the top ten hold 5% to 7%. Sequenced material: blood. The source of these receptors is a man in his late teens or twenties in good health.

In DNA, the CDR3 is TGTGCCAGCAGCCAGAGGGGGATAGATACGCAGTATTTT. This encodes CASSQRGIDTQYF. The chain combines TRBV11-2 with TRBJ2-3, with D possibly TRBD1 on 6 matching bases. V lost 5 bases to trimming and J lost 5 bases, with 11 bases between them. This CDR3 contains 13 residues. Germline CDR1 and CDR2: SGHAT and FQNNGV.

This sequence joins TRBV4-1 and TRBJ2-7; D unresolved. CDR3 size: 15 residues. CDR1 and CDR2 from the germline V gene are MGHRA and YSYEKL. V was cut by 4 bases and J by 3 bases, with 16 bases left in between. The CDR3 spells CASSRPSSNLYEQYF. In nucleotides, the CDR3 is TGCGCCAGCAGCCGCCCGTCCTCTAACCTCTACGAGCAGTACTTC.

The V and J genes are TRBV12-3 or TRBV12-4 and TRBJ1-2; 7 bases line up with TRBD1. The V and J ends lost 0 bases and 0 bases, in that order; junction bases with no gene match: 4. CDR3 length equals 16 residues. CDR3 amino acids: CASSLAGTASNYGYTF. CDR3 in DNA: TGTGCCAGCAGTTTAGCCGGGACAGCCTCTAACTATGGCTACACCTTC.

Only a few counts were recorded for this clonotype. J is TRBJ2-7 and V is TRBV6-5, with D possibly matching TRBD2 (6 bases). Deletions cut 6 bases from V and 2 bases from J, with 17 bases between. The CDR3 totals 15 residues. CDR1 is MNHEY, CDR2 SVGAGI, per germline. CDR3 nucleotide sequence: TGTGCCAGCAGCGGCACGGGGGAACAGCCCTACGAGCAGTACTTC. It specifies CASSGTGEQPYEQYF.

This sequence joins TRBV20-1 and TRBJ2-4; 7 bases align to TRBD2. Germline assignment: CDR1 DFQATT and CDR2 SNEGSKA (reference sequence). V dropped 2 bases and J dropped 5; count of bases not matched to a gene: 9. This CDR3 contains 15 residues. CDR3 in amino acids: CSARLGLAVENIQYF. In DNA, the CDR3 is TGCAGTGCTAGACTGGGCCTAGCGGTTGAAAACATTCAGTACTTC.

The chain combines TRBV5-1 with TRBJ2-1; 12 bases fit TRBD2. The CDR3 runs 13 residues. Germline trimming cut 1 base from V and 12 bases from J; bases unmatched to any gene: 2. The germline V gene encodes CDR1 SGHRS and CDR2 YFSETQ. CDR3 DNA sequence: TGCGCCAGCAGCTTGCGACTAGCGGGGGTGCAGTTCTTC. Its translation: CASSLRLAGVQFF.

CDR3 DNA sequence: TGTGCCAGCAATCTAGGGGGCTACTACGAGCAGTACTTC. Protein: CASNLGGYYEQYF. This chain joins TRBV6-6 and TRBJ2-5, with 7 bases identical to TRBD1. The J call could be wrong; TRBJ2-7 is a better fit for the DNA end. This CDR3 has 13 amino acids. Germline V CDR1 and CDR2: MNHNY, SVGAGI (reference sequence).

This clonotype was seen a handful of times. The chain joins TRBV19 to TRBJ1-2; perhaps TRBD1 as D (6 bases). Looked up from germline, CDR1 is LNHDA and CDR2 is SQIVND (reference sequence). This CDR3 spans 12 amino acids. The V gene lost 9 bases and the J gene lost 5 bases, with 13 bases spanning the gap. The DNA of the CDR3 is TGTGCCAGCCGCCGGACAGATTATGGCTACACCTTC. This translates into CASRRTDYGYTF.

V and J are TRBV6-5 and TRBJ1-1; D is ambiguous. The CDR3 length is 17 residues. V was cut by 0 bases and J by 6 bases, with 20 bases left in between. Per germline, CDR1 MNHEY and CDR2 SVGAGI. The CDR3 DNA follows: TGTGCCAGCAGTTACTCCACCTTGACGGAGTATGGCGCTGAAGCTTTCTTT. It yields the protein CASSYSTLTEYGAEAFF.

The CDR3 reads CASSLDRGWGTDTQYF. CDR3 DNA: TGTGCCAGCAGCTTAGATCGGGGATGGGGCACAGATACGCAGTATTTT. V is TRBV7-9 and J is TRBJ2-3, with a possible D match to TRBD2 (5 bases). CDR3 length: 16 amino acids. V lost 1 base and J 1 base, leaving 12 bases between the germline ends. Germline CDR1 SEHNR, CDR2 FQNEAQ (reference sequence).

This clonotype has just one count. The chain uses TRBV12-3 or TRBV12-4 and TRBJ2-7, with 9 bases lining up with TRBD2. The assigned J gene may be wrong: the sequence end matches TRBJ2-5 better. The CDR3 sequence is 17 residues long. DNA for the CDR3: TGTGCCAGCAGTTTCAGACTAGCGGATAAGCAATCGGAGACCCAGTACTTC. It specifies CASSFRLADKQSETQYF.

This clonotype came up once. As DNA, the CDR3 is TGCAGTGCTATCACCGGGACTAGCGGTACCAATGAGCAGTACTTC. It encodes CSAITGTSGTNEQYF. This chain connects TRBV20-1 to TRBJ2-7, with 11 nucleotides matching TRBD2. Trimming at V came to 4 bases and at J to 7 bases, leaving 12 bases not matched to a gene. Per the germline V gene, CDR1 is DFQATT and CDR2 is SNEGSKA (reference sequence). The CDR3 covers 15 residues.

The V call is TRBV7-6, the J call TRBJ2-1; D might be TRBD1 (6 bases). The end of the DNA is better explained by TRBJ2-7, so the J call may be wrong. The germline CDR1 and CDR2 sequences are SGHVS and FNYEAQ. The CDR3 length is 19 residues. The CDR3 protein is CASSPYHPQTGKNSYEQYF. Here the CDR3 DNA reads TGTGCCAGCAGTCCTTACCATCCCCAAACAGGGAAGAACTCCTACGAGCAGTACTTC.

The CDR3 sequence: CASSPSEATPYEQYF. The CDR3 DNA reads as TGTGCCAGCAGTCCGTCGGAGGCTACGCCCTACGAGCAGTACTTC. The chain recombines TRBV27 with TRBJ2-7; D possibly corresponds to TRBD2 (5 bases). Trimming cost V 5 bases and J 2 bases, with 16 bases left between them. Germline CDR1 reads MNHEY; CDR2 reads SMNVEV (reference sequence). The CDR3 is 15 residues long.

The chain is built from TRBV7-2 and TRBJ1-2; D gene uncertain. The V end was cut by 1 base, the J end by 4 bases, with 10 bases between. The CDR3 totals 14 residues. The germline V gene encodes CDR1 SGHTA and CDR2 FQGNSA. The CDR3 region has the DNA TGTGCCAGCAGCTTAGTGTTATCGTCCTATGGCTACACCTTC. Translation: CASSLVLSSYGYTF.

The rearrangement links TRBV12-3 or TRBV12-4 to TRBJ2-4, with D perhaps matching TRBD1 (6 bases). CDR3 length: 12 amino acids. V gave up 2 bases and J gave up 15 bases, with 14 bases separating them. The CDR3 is CASSLSAQGRYF. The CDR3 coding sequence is TGTGCCAGCAGTTTATCCGCCCAGGGGAGGTACTTC.

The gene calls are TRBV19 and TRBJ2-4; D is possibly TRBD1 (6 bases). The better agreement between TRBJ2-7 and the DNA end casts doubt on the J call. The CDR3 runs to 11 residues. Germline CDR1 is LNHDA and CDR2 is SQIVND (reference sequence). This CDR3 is CAWDTVYEQYF. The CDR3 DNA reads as TGTGCGTGGGACACAGTTTACGAGCAGTACTTC.

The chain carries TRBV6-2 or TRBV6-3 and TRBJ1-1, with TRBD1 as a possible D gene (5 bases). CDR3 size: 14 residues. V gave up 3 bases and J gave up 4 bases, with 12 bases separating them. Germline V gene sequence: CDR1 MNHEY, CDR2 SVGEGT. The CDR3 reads CASSYRGAFTEAFF. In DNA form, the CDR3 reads TGTGCCAGCAGTTATCGAGGGGCGTTCACTGAAGCTTTCTTT.

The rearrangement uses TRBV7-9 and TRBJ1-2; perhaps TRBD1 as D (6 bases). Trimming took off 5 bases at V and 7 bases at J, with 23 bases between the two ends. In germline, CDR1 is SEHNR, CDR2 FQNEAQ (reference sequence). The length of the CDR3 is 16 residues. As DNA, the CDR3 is TGTGCCAGCAGCCTACCCCAGGGGTACGGGGGGTGTGGCTACACCTTC. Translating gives CASSLPQGYGGCGYTF.

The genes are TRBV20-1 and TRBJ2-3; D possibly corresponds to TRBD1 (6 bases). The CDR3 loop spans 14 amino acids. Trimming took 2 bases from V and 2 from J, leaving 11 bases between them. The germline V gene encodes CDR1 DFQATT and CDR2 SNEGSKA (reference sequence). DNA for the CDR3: TGCAGTGCTAGATTACAGGGTAACACAGATACGCAGTATTTT. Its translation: CSARLQGNTDTQYF.

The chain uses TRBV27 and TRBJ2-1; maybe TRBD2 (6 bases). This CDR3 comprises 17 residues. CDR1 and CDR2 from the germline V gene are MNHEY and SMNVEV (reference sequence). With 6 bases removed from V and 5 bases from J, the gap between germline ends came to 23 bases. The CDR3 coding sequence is TGTGCCAGCAGGGGGTCGGGTGTCGCCGGGAGACACAATGAGCAGTTCTTC. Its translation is CASRGSGVAGRHNEQFF.

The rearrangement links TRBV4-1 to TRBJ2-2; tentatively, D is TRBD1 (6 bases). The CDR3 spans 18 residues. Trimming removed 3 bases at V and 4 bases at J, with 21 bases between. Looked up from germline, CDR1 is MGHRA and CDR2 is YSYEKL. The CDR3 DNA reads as TGCGCCAGCAGCCATCATAACTACAGGGAATCGAGCACCGGGGAGCTGTTTTTT. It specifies CASSHHNYRESSTGELFF.

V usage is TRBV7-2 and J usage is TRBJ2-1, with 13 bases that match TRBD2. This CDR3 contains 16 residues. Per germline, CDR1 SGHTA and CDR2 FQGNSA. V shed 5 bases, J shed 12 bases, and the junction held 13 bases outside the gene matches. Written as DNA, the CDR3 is TGTGCCAGCAGCGCGACCGGGACTAGCGGGGCATGGGGGCAGTTCTTC. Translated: CASSATGTSGAWGQFF.

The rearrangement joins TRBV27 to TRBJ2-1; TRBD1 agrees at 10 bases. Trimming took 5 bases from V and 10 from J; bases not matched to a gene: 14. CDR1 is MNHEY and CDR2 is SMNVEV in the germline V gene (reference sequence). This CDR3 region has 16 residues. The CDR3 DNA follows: TGTGCCAGCAGTCACTACCGGGACAGGGGCCTCCCAGAGCAGTTCTTC. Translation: CASSHYRDRGLPEQFF.

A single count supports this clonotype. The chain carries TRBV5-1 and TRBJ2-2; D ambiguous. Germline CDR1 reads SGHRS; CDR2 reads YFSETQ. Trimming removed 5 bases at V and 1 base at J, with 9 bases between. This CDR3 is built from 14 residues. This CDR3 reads CASRPLGNTGELFF. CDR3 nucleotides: TGCGCCAGCAGACCCTTAGGGAACACCGGGGAGCTGTTTTTT.